Following are 28 T cell receptor beta chains from one sample sequenced in a study of T cells expressing NK-cell markers. TCRdb re-called the 5' RACE reads, yielding one record per CDR3 amino acid sequence without DNA. The sample totals about half a million distinct CDR3 sequences; its top ten clones hold 1.4% to 1.5%. The sequenced sample was blood T cells: a sorted CD56 or NKG2C T cell subset, CD4+ or CD8+ T cells, or bulk PBMC T cells (not recorded which). These receptors all stem from a woman between 45 and 60 years old in good health.

V usage is TRBV18 and J usage is TRBJ2-1. The CDR3 totals 17 residues. Germline V CDR1 and CDR2: KGHSH, LQKENI. CDR3: CASSPPDSGGYKNEQFF. The full variable domain, completed using reference TRBV18 and TRBJ2-1, is NAGVMQNPRHLVRRRGQEARLRCSPMKGHSHVYWYRQLPEEGLKFMVYLQKENIIDESGMPKERFSAEFPKEGPSILRIQQVVRGDSAAYFCASSPPDSGGYKNEQFFGPGTRLTVL.

The rearrangement links TRBV4-1 to TRBJ1-3. This CDR3 comprises 17 residues. CDR1 is MGHRA and CDR2 is YSYEKL in the germline V gene. The CDR3 sequence: CASSQDVSARFGNTIYF.

This sequence joins TRBV29-1 and TRBJ2-2; checking the TCRdb D call of TRBD2 is not possible without DNA. The length of the CDR3 is 15 residues. Per the germline V gene, CDR1 is SQVTM and CDR2 is ANQGSEA. The CDR3 protein is CSVAASGVWTGELFF.

The CDR3 sequence is CASSLSRTGTDTQYF. The chain carries TRBV12-3 or TRBV12-4 and TRBJ2-3; TCRdb indicates TRBD1, and absent DNA this call remains unverified. This CDR3 comprises 15 residues.

The chain has TRBV11-3 and TRBJ2-2; TCRdb gives TRBD1 as the D gene, but with no DNA this cannot be confirmed. The CDR3 runs to 16 residues. The germline gives CDR1 SGHNT, CDR2 YENEEA. CDR3 sequence reads: CASSRPQGGNTGELFF.

The V call is TRBV5-1, the J call TRBJ2-1; TCRdb calls TRBD2, which cannot be checked without DNA. The CDR3 has 16 residues. CDR1 is SGHRS and CDR2 is YFSETQ in the germline V gene. CDR3 sequence: CASSALLAGVNNEQFF.

The CDR3: CASSQVGREGVSPLHF. This chain connects TRBV14 to TRBJ1-6; the TRBD1 assignment by TCRdb is unverifiable without DNA. The CDR3 extends over 16 amino acids. Germline V lookup: CDR1 SGHDN, CDR2 FVKESK.

The chain uses TRBV5-1 and TRBJ2-4; TCRdb selects TRBD1, and the lack of DNA leaves this call unchecked. Per the germline V gene, CDR1 is SGHRS and CDR2 is YFSETQ. This CDR3 is built from 15 residues. CDR3 amino acids: CASSLDGTAKNIQYF.

The CDR3 loop is CASSHRGTGLNTEAFF. The V call is TRBV6-5, the J call TRBJ1-1; as DNA is missing, the TRBD1 call by TCRdb cannot be tested. Looked up from germline, CDR1 is MNHEY and CDR2 is SVGAGI. The CDR3 covers 16 residues.

This rearrangement joins TRBV5-1 to TRBJ2-3; TCRdb's D call, TRBD2, is unchecked because there is no DNA. This CDR3 region has 17 residues. CDR1 and CDR2 (germline): SGHRS, YFSETQ. Here the CDR3 reads CASSLFLAGGITDTQYF.

The genes are TRBV12-3 or TRBV12-4 and TRBJ2-2. The CDR3 has 15 amino acids. The CDR3 spells CASRPDLVGTGELFF.

The rearrangement uses TRBV21-1 and TRBJ1-2; TCRdb reports TRBD1, a call that lacks DNA to check it against. TRBV21-1 is marked as a pseudogene. The CDR3 is made up of 14 amino acids. This CDR3 reads CASSKSPGRYGYTF.

The chain recombines TRBV18 with TRBJ2-2; TCRdb lists TRBD1, though no DNA is available to test this call. The germline V gene has CDR1 KGHSH and CDR2 LQKENI. The CDR3 sequence is 15 residues long. The CDR3 loop is CASSLTGKNTGELFF.

The chain has TRBV5-1 and TRBJ1-1; TCRdb proposes TRBD1, but this gene call is untestable without DNA. The germline V gene encodes CDR1 SGHRS and CDR2 YFSETQ. The CDR3 has 15 amino acids. The CDR3 region is CASSLGLGTVGEAFF.

The chain has TRBV24-1 and TRBJ2-1; as DNA is missing, the TRBD2 call by TCRdb cannot be tested. Germline-derived CDR1 and CDR2 are KGHDR and SFDVKD. The CDR3 is made up of 15 amino acids. CDR3 amino acids: CATSGTTSGRLEQFF.

The V call is TRBV12-3 or TRBV12-4, the J call TRBJ2-4; TCRdb gives TRBD1 as the D gene, but with no DNA this cannot be confirmed. The CDR3 has 15 amino acids. This CDR3 is CASSFSGGAENIQYF.

This CDR3 reads CASSPGAIYGYTF. The chain uses TRBV18 and TRBJ1-2; with no DNA, the TCRdb D assignment of TRBD1 cannot be verified. In germline, CDR1 is KGHSH, CDR2 LQKENI. There are 13 residues in the CDR3.

The chain joins TRBV29-1 to TRBJ2-3; as DNA is missing, the TRBD2 call by TCRdb cannot be tested. The CDR3 has 16 residues. CDR1 and CDR2 from the germline V gene are SQVTM and ANQGSEA. This chain's CDR3 is CSVVGIGGGSGGTQYF.

This chain joins TRBV13 and TRBJ1-3; TCRdb names TRBD1, which stays unverified in the absence of DNA. The CDR3 consists of 16 residues. CDR1 and CDR2 (germline): PRHDT, FYEKMQ (reference sequence). CDR3 region: CASSLMDSRRRNTIYF.

V and J are TRBV12-3 or TRBV12-4 and TRBJ2-5; TCRdb lists TRBD2, though no DNA is available to test this call. CDR3 length equals 15 residues. The CDR3 reads CASATHGRGQETQYF.

The chain recombines TRBV11-3 with TRBJ2-7; checking the TCRdb D call of TRBD2 is not possible without DNA. The CDR3 is 13 amino acids. The germline CDR1 and CDR2 sequences are SGHNT and YENEEA. This CDR3 is CASSSLATYEQYF.

The rearrangement joins TRBV29-1 to TRBJ2-5; the D gene TCRdb calls, TRBD2, cannot be checked with no DNA. Looked up from germline, CDR1 is SQVTM and CDR2 is ANQGSEA. This CDR3 is 13 amino acids long. The CDR3 here is CSVASLVGETQYF.

The chain joins TRBV2 to TRBJ2-1; the TCRdb D gene call, TRBD1, has no DNA to confirm it. The CDR3 is made up of 12 amino acids. CDR1 is SNHLY, CDR2 FYNNEI, per germline. The CDR3 protein is CASLQGTNEQFF.

The chain is built from TRBV20-1 and TRBJ1-2; TCRdb's D gene call, TRBD1, goes unchecked for lack of DNA. CDR3 size: 13 residues. Germline loops: CDR1 DFQATT, CDR2 SNEGSKA (reference sequence). The CDR3 is CSARPGTSHGYTF.

The chain employs TRBV10-2 and TRBJ2-5; TCRdb outputs TRBD2, but without DNA this stays unchecked. Per germline, CDR1 WSHSY and CDR2 SAAADI. This CDR3 comprises 15 residues. The chain's CDR3 is CASSLTSGLQETQYF.

The chain links TRBV15 to TRBJ2-1; without DNA, the TCRdb call of TRBD1 cannot be checked. The CDR3 sequence is 13 residues long. The germline V gene has CDR1 LNHNV and CDR2 YYDKDF (reference sequence). The CDR3 loop reads CATSGKGQGLEFF.

J is TRBJ2-2 and V is TRBV5-1; TCRdb picks TRBD1, but there is no DNA to check that call. In germline, CDR1 is SGHRS, CDR2 YFSETQ. CDR3 length: 12 amino acids. The CDR3 sequence: CASRWGTGELFF.

V is TRBV20-1 and J is TRBJ1-2; TCRdb names TRBD1, which stays unverified in the absence of DNA. Germline V gene lookup returns CDR1 DFQATT and CDR2 SNEGSKA (reference sequence). The CDR3 runs 14 residues. The CDR3 spells CSAKTGAANYGYTF.